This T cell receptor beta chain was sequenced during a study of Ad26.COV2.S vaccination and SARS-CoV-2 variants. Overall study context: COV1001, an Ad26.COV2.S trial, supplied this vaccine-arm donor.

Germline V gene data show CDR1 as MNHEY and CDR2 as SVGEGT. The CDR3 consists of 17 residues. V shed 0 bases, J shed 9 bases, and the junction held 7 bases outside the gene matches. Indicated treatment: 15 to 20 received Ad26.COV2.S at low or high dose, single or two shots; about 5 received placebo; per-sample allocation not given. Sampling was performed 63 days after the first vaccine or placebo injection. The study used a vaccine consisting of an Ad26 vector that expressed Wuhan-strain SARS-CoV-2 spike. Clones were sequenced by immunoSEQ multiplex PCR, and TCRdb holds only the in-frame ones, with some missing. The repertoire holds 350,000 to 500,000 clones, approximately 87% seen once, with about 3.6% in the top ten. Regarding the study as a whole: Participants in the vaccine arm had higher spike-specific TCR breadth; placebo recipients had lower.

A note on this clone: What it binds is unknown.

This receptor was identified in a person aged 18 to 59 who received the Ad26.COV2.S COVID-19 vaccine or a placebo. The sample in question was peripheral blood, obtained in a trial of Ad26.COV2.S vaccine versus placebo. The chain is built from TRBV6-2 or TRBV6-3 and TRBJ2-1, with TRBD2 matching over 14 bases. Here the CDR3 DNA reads TGTGCCAGCAGTTACTCGCAGGGACTAGCGGGGGCTCCTGAGCAGTTCTTC. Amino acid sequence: CASSYSQGLAGAPEQFF.